The 5 T cell receptor beta chains below come from one sample, sequenced in a study of blood T cell repertoires in COVID-19. Profiled with immunoSEQ multiplex PCR; TCRdb holds only in-frame clones, not every one. The sample has 120,000 or so clones, around 80% seen once. Sequenced sample: peripheral blood. Source of these receptors: a man aged 35 to 55 with active or convalescent COVID-19.

The chain is built from TRBV28 and TRBJ2-2; no clear D gene. Germline V gene lookup returns CDR1 MDHEN and CDR2 SYDVKM. The germline V and J ends were trimmed by 5 bases and 6 bases, with 7 bases remaining between them. The CDR3 runs to 12 residues. The CDR3 coding sequence is TGTGCCAGCAGTCCAATTCCCGGGGAGCTGTTTTTT. Its protein product is CASSPIPGELFF.

The J gene is TRBJ2-7, the V gene TRBV9; 7 bases fit TRBD2. The CDR3 is made up of 13 amino acids. Looked up from germline, CDR1 is SGDLS and CDR2 is YYNGEE. Germline trimming cut 0 bases from V and 9 bases from J; bases unmatched to any gene: 6. As DNA, the CDR3 is TGTGCCAGCAGCGTAGGAGAGGGCGGGGGGCAGTACTTC. Residues: CASSVGEGGGQYF.

The V gene is TRBV7-9, the J gene TRBJ2-3; D perhaps matches TRBD2 (5 bases). This CDR3 has 16 residues. Germline-derived CDR1 and CDR2 are SEHNR and FQNEAQ (reference sequence). Trimming shortened V by 5 bases and J by 2 bases, and 17 bases separated the two germline ends. The DNA of the CDR3 is TGTGCCAGCAGCACAAACGCGGGCTCAAACACAGATACGCAGTATTTT. Translating gives CASSTNAGSNTDTQYF.

The rearrangement links TRBV4-2 to TRBJ2-7; TRBD2 agrees at 7 bases. Trimming removed 0 bases from V and 3 bases from J; junction bases left unmatched: 5. Germline-derived CDR1 and CDR2 are LGHNA and YNFKEQ. The CDR3 runs to 15 residues. CDR3: CASSQDLAADYEQYF. The CDR3, as DNA: TGTGCCAGCAGCCAAGATCTAGCGGCGGACTACGAGCAGTACTTC.

This clone appeared a few times. The rearrangement uses TRBV24-1 and TRBJ1-6; no clear D gene. Germline values: CDR1 KGHDR, CDR2 SFDVKD. The CDR3 sequence is 15 residues long. V lost 2 bases to trimming and J lost 4 bases, with 8 bases between them. The DNA of the CDR3 is TGTGCCACCAGTGATTCCGCTCTATATAATTCACCCCTCCACTTT. It translates to CATSDSALYNSPLHF.